The 10 T cell receptor beta chains reported below all come from one sample, sequenced in a study of blood T cell repertoires in COVID-19. TCRdb's copy holds only in-frame clones and misses some; the assay was immunoSEQ multiplex PCR. The table records about 140,000 clones, 84% of them present only once. The sample taken for sequencing was peripheral blood. These receptors were obtained from a man younger than 45 with COVID-19, enrolled during active disease.

V and J are TRBV9 and TRBJ1-1, with 7 positions matching TRBD1. V was clipped by 4 bases and J by 3 bases; unmatched bases: 9. This CDR3 comprises 15 residues. Germline CDR1 is SGDLS and CDR2 is YYNGEE. The CDR3 protein is CASSTYRGIYTEAFF. CDR3 nucleotide sequence: TGTGCCAGCAGCACCTACAGGGGAATATACACTGAAGCTTTCTTT.

The chain couples TRBV6-2 or TRBV6-3 to TRBJ2-4, with 8 bases that match TRBD1. Per the germline V gene, CDR1 is MNHEY and CDR2 is SVGEGT. The J segment lost 6 bases and the V segment lost 0 bases, leaving 1 base of the junction unmatched. The CDR3 spans 14 residues. This CDR3 reads CASSYSTGGNIQYF. DNA of the CDR3: TGTGCCAGCAGTTACTCCACAGGGGGAAACATTCAGTACTTC.

The rearrangement uses TRBV9 and TRBJ1-1; D is unclear. V lost 0 bases to trimming and J lost 6 bases, with 6 bases between them. Germline values: CDR1 SGDLS, CDR2 YYNGEE. CDR3 size: 12 residues. The DNA of the CDR3 is TGTGCCAGCAGCGTAGTGTCAGCTGAAGCTTTCTTT. It codes for CASSVVSAEAFF.

This chain uses TRBV27 with TRBJ2-3; 8 positions agree with TRBD2. CDR1 is MNHEY, CDR2 SMNVEV, per germline (reference sequence). J gave up 6 bases and V 8 bases, and 10 bases lay outside the gene matches. CDR3 size: 14 residues. In DNA, the CDR3 is TGTGCCAGCGGACCTAGCGGGTGGGGGGATACGCAGTATTTT. It translates to CASGPSGWGDTQYF.

This clone appeared a single time. The chain recombines TRBV6-5 with TRBJ2-5; 8 bases match TRBD1. Germline lookup yields CDR1 MNHEY and CDR2 SVGAGI. The V segment lost 7 bases and the J segment 5 bases; nucleotides outside the gene matches: 0. The CDR3 has 11 residues. The CDR3 DNA follows: TGTGCCAGCAACAGGGGGGAGACCCAGTACTTC. Its translation: CASNRGETQYF.

This clone has just a few counts. CDR3 DNA: TGTGCCAGCAGTCCCAGACAGACGCTCTACGAGCAGTACTTC. Its translation is CASSPRQTLYEQYF. The chain links TRBV27 to TRBJ2-7; D perhaps matches TRBD1 (5 bases). Germline loops: CDR1 MNHEY, CDR2 SMNVEV (reference sequence). The CDR3 runs 14 residues. The V gene lost 5 bases and the J gene lost 3 bases, with 14 bases spanning the gap.

V and J are TRBV28 and TRBJ2-7; TRBD1 is a possible D gene (6 bases). V shed 7 bases and J shed 4 bases, with 20 bases lying between them. Germline CDR1 is MDHEN and CDR2 is SYDVKM. The CDR3 runs 15 residues. As DNA, the CDR3 is TGTGCCAGCAAGAGGACAGACGTTACGGGTTACGAGCAGTACTTC. Its protein is CASKRTDVTGYEQYF.

This chain uses TRBV6-1 with TRBJ2-3; TRBD2 is a possible D gene (5 bases). CDR3 length: 14 residues. Trimming cost V 3 bases and J 6 bases, with 13 bases left between them. Germline CDR1 and CDR2: MNHNS and SASEGT. The CDR3 sequence is CASSERAGWDTQYF. The CDR3 coding sequence is TGTGCCAGCAGTGAGAGGGCCGGGTGGGATACGCAGTATTTT.

V is TRBV4-1 and J is TRBJ2-5; 9 nucleotides match TRBD2. The CDR3 contains 19 residues. Germline V gene sequence: CDR1 MGHRA, CDR2 YSYEKL. J was trimmed by 1 base and V by 0 bases; bases with no gene match: 12. The CDR3 DNA is TGCGCCAGCAGCCAAGATAGGGTGAGCGGGAGGAGGGCCCAAGAGACCCAGTACTTC. Amino acids: CASSQDRVSGRRAQETQYF.

The J gene is TRBJ1-3, the V gene TRBV6-5; no reliable D call. CDR3 length: 13 amino acids. The germline CDR1 and CDR2 sequences are MNHEY and SVGAGI. Deletions cut 8 bases from V and 3 bases from J, with 11 bases between. CDR3 region: CASRTEIGNTIYF. The CDR3 coding sequence is TGTGCCAGCCGTACAGAGATTGGAAACACCATATATTTT.